Listed here are 11 T cell receptor delta chains from one sample, sequenced in a study of gamma-delta chains in newborns, infants, children. TCRdb repeated clone calling on the reads with CATT. The sample lists about 8,500 delta-chain clones; 3% to 4% were seen once. The sequencing sample was made of blood. All receptors derive from a child who was a newborn, infant or young child, either healthy, febrile or measles-vaccinated (not recorded which).

By share, this clone counts as medium-sized. Other DNA sequences from this sample encode an identical CDR3 as well. This rearrangement joins TRDV2 to TRDJ1; 10 nucleotides agree with TRDD3. The CDR3 is made up of 15 amino acids. V shed 3 bases, J shed 2 bases, and the junction held 5 bases outside the gene matches. The germline CDR1 and CDR2 sequences are GEAIGNYY and EKD. The CDR3 spells CACDELLGDTDKLIF. CDR3 nucleotide sequence: TGTGCCTGTGACGAATTACTGGGGGATACCGATAAACTCATCTTT.

Regarding this clone: TCRdb's protein and the DNA translation differ at residue 10; the protein here comes from the DNA. J is TRDJ1 and V is TRDV2; a possible D gene is TRDD3 (6 bases). The germline V gene encodes CDR1 GEAIGNYY and CDR2 EKD. This CDR3 spans 14 amino acids. Deletions cut 0 bases from V and 7 bases from J, with 14 bases between. This CDR3 reads CACDTGDWGGKLIF. The CDR3 nucleotides are TGTGCCTGTGACACCGGGGATTGGGGCGGTAAACTCATCTTT.

By sample fraction, this clone is medium-sized. The chain combines TRDV2 with TRDJ3; 8 bases are shared with TRDD3. The J segment lost 1 base and the V segment lost 1 base, leaving 11 bases of the junction unmatched. The CDR3 has 20 amino acids. Germline assignment: CDR1 GEAIGNYY and CDR2 EKD. This CDR3 reads CACDTVLLGAESWDTRQMFF. In nucleotides, the CDR3 is TGTGCCTGTGACACAGTGCTACTGGGGGCCGAGTCCTGGGACACCCGACAGATGTTTTTC.

On this clone: Only one base separates this from a far larger clonotype, so it likely reflects a read error. Other DNA sequences in this specimen translate into the identical CDR3. The chain combines TRDV2 with TRDJ3, with 11 bases aligning to TRDD3. This CDR3 region has 19 residues. Germline-derived CDR1 and CDR2 are GEAIGNYY and EKD. This CDR3 is CACDTVLGDSSWDTRQMFF. CDR3 DNA: TGTGCCTGTGACACCGTACTGGGGGATAGCTCCTGGGACACCCGGCAGATGTTTTTC.

This clone was picked up a small number of times. A read error is possible here, since a much larger clone lies one base away. Different DNA sequences within this sample yield the same CDR3. V and J are TRDV2 and TRDJ3; 13 nucleotides match TRDD3. The germline V gene has CDR1 GEAIGNYY and CDR2 EKD. The CDR3 has 18 amino acids. CDR3: CACDTGGYGAWDTRQMFF. CDR3 bases: TGTGCTTGTGACACTGGGGGATACGGCGCCTGGGACACCCGACAGATGTTTTTC.

Sample share makes this clone medium-sized. The same CDR3 is also encoded by other DNA sequences in this sample. The chain employs TRDV2 and TRDJ2, with 12 bases aligning to TRDD3. V gave up 0 bases and J gave up 3 bases; unmatched junction bases: 1. CDR1 and CDR2 from the germline V gene are GEAIGNYY and EKD. This CDR3 has 16 residues. CDR3 amino acids: CACDTLGDTVTAQLFF. The CDR3 DNA reads TGTGCCTGTGACACCCTGGGGGATACGGTGACAGCACAACTCTTCTTT.

In its sample, this clone was seen many times. This chain uses TRDV3 with TRDJ3; the match to TRDD3 covers 10 bases. Germline lookup yields CDR1 TVYSNPD and CDR2 GDNSRS (reference sequence). The CDR3 runs 15 residues. With 4 bases clipped from V and 2 bases from J, the junction kept 2 bases outside the gene matches. The CDR3 DNA is TGTGCCTGGGGGATACGGGCCTGGGACACCCGACAGATGTTTTTC. As protein: CAWGIRAWDTRQMFF. The full variable domain, rest sourced from reference TRDV3 and TRDJ3, is CDKVTQSSPDQTVASGSEVVLLCTYDTVYSNPDLFWYRIRPDYSFQFVFYGDNSRSEGADFTQGRFSVKHILTQKAFHLVISPVRTEDSATYYCAWGIRAWDTRQMFFGTGIKLFVEP.

For this clone: TCRdb's entry gives the protein of a much larger clone, which mismatches this DNA's translation at residue 12, likely from a read error; the protein reported here is translated from the DNA. The rearrangement links TRDV2 to TRDJ3, with 12 bases identical to TRDD3. Germline assignment: CDR1 GEAIGNYY and CDR2 EKD. The CDR3 runs to 18 residues. The DNA for the CDR3 is TGTGCCTGTGACAATACTGGGGGATACTCCTGGAACACCCGACAGATGTTTTTC. This encodes CACDNTGGYSWNTRQMFF.

In regard to this clone: Since a much larger clone is just one base distant, this may be a read error. The rearrangement links TRDV2 to TRDJ3, with TRDD3 matching 9 bases. There are 19 residues in the CDR3. The germline V gene has CDR1 GEAIGNYY and CDR2 EKD. The CDR3 coding sequence is TGTGCCTGTGTCTCGTTACTGGGGGACCGCTCCTGGGACACCCGACAGGTGTTTTTC. This codes for CACVSLLGDRSWDTRQVFF.

This clone has just a few counts. The chain employs TRDV2 and TRDJ2; 10 positions agree with TRDD3. J was trimmed by 4 bases and V by 4 bases; bases with no gene match: 5. CDR1 is GEAIGNYY, CDR2 EKD, per germline. The CDR3 runs to 15 residues. The CDR3 coding sequence is TGTGCCTGTGATATACTGGGGGATGCGACAGCACAACTCTTCTTT. Its translation: CACDILGDATAQLFF.

The rearrangement links TRDV2 to TRDJ2; 10 bases match TRDD3. The germline V gene encodes CDR1 GEAIGNYY and CDR2 EKD. This CDR3 is built from 15 residues. The ends lost 1 base at V and 5 bases at J; junction bases unmatched: 3. In DNA form, the CDR3 reads TGTGCCTGTGACACTGTACTGGGGGATACAGCACAACTCTTCTTT. Translated: CACDTVLGDTAQLFF.